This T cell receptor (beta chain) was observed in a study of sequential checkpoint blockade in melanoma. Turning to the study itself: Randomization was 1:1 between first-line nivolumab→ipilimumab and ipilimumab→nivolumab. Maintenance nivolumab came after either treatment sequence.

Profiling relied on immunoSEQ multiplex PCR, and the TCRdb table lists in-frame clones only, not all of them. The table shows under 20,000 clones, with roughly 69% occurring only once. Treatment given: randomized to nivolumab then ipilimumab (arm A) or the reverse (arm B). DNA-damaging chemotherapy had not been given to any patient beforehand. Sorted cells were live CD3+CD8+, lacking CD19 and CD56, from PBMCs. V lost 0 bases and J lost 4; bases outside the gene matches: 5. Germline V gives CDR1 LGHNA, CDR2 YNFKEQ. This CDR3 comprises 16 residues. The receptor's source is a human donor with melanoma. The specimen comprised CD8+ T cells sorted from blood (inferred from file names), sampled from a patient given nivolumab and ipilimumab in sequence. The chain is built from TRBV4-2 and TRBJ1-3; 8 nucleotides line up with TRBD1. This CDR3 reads CASSQDRRGQGNTIYF. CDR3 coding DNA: TGTGCCAGCAGCCAAGATCGCAGGGGGCAAGGAAACACCATATATTTT.